This TCR beta chain was captured by sequencing in a study of breast tumors, draining lymph nodes, adjacent tissues. This CDR3 is built from 17 residues. Per the germline V gene, CDR1 is SGHVS and CDR2 is FQNEAQ. Germline trimming cut 5 bases from V and 5 bases from J; bases unmatched to any gene: 10. TCRdb re-called the multiplex PCR reads through MiXCR, storing one row per CDR3 protein. Of about 63,000 distinct CDR3 sequences listed, approximately 57% are singletons. In this sample, this clonotype turned up many times. Its target is unknown. Study-level points and caveats: Tumor and nontumor repertoires were significantly more similar in luminal-like than in basal-like breast cancer. Compared with lymph nodes, tumors were less diverse; compared with nontumor tissue, more.

The V call is TRBV7-8, the J call TRBJ2-5; 14 positions agree with TRBD2. The TCR originated in a female donor with breast cancer. Some clones in this sample may be carry-over from other donors' samples. Sequenced: breast tumor tissue. The CDR3 is CASSKRTSGGTRETQYF. The CDR3 bases are TGTGCCAGCAGCAAAAGGACTAGCGGGGGGACTCGGGAGACCCAGTACTTC.